These T cell receptor beta chains were read from a single sample in a study of CD8+ T cells in alopecia areata. The repertoire was sequenced with immunoSEQ multiplex PCR; TCRdb's copy has only in-frame clones and lacks some. The sample yields roughly 120,000 clones, roughly 50% seen once. This specimen consisted of CD8+ T cells sorted from blood, obtained at week 4, from a patient treated with tofacitinib. Receptors were obtained from a human donor with alopecia areata. CDR3s leave out the opening cysteine and the closing phenylalanine or tryptophan. Fields, in order: J gene, clone size, V gene, CDR3 protein. Clone size is shown for a subset of rows, as once, few, many or a class of expanded clone.

TRBJ2-3,once,TRBV2,ASSEPATSTDTQY
TRBJ1-1,few,TRBV4-1,ASSHQTGVRTEAF
TRBJ1-1,.,TRBV5-1,ASSLSGNEAF
TRBJ2-7,.,TRBV27,ASRGREGYEQY
TRBJ1-2,.,TRBV2,ASGEEEGPNYGYT
TRBJ2-4,.,TRBV29-1,SVESGRKGNIQY
TRBJ2-1,few,TRBV2,ASCRDRGSRNEQF
TRBJ2-7,.,TRBV7-2,ASSFYSGPGYEQY
TRBJ2-7,.,TRBV2,ASSDFLGPTSYEQY
TRBJ1-4,.,TRBV7-8,ASSLREWEKLF
TRBJ1-1,few,TRBV25-1,ASSEWERSEAF
TRBJ2-1,.,TRBV5-4,ASSLALSVVDEQF
TRBJ1-2,.,TRBV23-1,ASSQSWALLYGYT
TRBJ2-7,.,TRBV27,ASSPPYEQY
TRBJ2-7,.,TRBV29-1,SVVGTFYEQY
TRBJ2-3,.,TRBV28,ASSTRDKRADTQY
TRBJ1-4,.,TRBV7-9,ASSPREVGNEKLF
TRBJ2-3,.,TRBV30,AWSRGGPDTQY
TRBJ2-3,.,TRBV28,ASSFEAGTSTDTQY
TRBJ2-4,.,TRBV6-6,ASSPDRNIQY
TRBJ2-7,.,TRBV29-1,SALGRVSSYEQY
TRBJ2-3,.,TRBV30,AWSVSGWETDTQY
TRBJ2-7,once,TRBV30,AWRDRVNSYEQY
TRBJ2-6,.,TRBV27,ASSSWTSGANVLT
TRBJ2-5,.,TRBV10-3,AISGGQGTQY
TRBJ1-1,.,TRBV5-4,ASSATGDTEAF
TRBJ2-7,few,TRBV27,ASSLGNSGGGSYEQY
TRBJ2-7,.,TRBV27,ASSLDQGVDYEQY
TRBJ1-1,few,TRBV29-1,SVDDPRRVMNTEAF
TRBJ2-7,.,TRBV29-1,SVVSNRGSYEQY
TRBJ2-6,few,TRBV6-5,ASSSGSGANVLT
TRBJ2-2,.,TRBV7-9,ASSLVGVNTGELF
TRBJ1-3,once,TRBV25-1,ASSPGAGNTIY
TRBJ2-1,few,TRBV2,AYLNPSRADNEQF
TRBJ1-1,few,TRBV29-1,SAEGNGAEAF
TRBJ2-7,.,TRBV18,ASSPLGGTGSYEQY
TRBJ1-2,.,TRBV15,ATSRGLKGGAGLYGYT
TRBJ2-1,.,TRBV23-1,ASSNRGVGNEQF
TRBJ1-6,.,TRBV5-1,ASSSDVGGSYNSPLH
TRBJ1-1,.,TRBV7-9,ASSLGTGGASGTETF
TRBJ2-7,.,TRBV4-3,ASSQGPGQLYEQY
TRBJ1-1,few,TRBV30,AWSVLGDSEAF
TRBJ2-5,.,TRBV5-6,ASSLSEGETQY
TRBJ2-1,few,TRBV29-1,SVEPLHIPGNEQF
TRBJ1-4,.,TRBV30,ASPLGTGTEKLF
TRBJ1-3,.,TRBV29-1,SVEDRKEAWGNTIY
TRBJ2-5,few,TRBV2,ASTPQYQETQY
TRBJ1-5,few,TRBV19,ASSPRGLFGQPQH
TRBJ1-1,.,TRBV7-9,ASSHPSQDTEAF
TRBJ1-2,few,TRBV2,ASSLQGGYGYT
TRBJ2-3,.,TRBV23-1,ASSIPVQGWADTQY
TRBJ2-5,once,TRBV7-8,ASSLSSGAGKTQY
TRBJ2-7,.,TRBV29-1,SVSARGTAGEQY
TRBJ2-3,.,TRBV27,ASGSGGLTDTQY
TRBJ2-1,.,TRBV19,ASSIFGNEQF
TRBJ1-1,.,TRBV29-1,SVAQGVEAF
TRBJ2-3,.,TRBV23-1,ASSQGGDGTDTQY
TRBJ2-3,.,TRBV9,ASSFGHSTDTQY
TRBJ2-3,.,TRBV15,ATSSRYTWDRETDTQY
TRBJ2-1,few,TRBV29-1,SVAPQTGDYNEQF